This T cell receptor beta chain was recorded in a study of graft-versus-host responses after intestinal transplantation. Study summary: Recipients uniformly received anti-thymocyte globulin induction, followed by tacrolimus and steroids for roughly 3 years. The study, taken as a whole, reports: GvH clones turned up in recipient marrow; some had shown up first in ileum or blood. Peak circulating GvH clone levels tracked with early post-transplant HvG declines. Patients with graft-donor T cell macrochimerism had high graft-versus-host to host-versus-graft clonal ratios in allografts.

Comment on this clone: The antigen is not known.

TCRdb's copy holds only in-frame clones and misses some; the assay was immunoSEQ multiplex PCR. The sample holds over 65,000 clones, 91% seen once. This material consisted of unstimulated CD4+ T cells sorted from spleen or lymph node cells, taken before intestinal transplant. This clonotype was sampled from a human donor who received an intestinal transplant.

CDR3 region: CASSPPGLGGEKLFF. In DNA form, the CDR3 reads TGCGCCAGCAGCCCCCCGGGTCTGGGAGGTGAAAAACTGTTTTTT. The V gene is TRBV4-3, the J gene TRBJ1-4; no reliable D call. Germline V gene sequence: CDR1 LGHNA, CDR2 YSLEER. V lost 4 bases and J 7 bases, leaving 16 bases between the germline ends. The CDR3 runs to 15 residues.